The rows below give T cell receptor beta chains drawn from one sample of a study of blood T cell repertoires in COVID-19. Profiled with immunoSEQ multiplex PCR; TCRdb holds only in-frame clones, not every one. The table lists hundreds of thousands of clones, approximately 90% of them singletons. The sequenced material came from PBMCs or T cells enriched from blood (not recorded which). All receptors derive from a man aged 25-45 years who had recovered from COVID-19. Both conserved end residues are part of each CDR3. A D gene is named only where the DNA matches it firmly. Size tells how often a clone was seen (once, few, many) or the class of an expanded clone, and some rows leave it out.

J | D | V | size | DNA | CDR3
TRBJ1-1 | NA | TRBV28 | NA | TGTGCCAGCAGTGAGAACACTGCCCTTCTAGGTAAGGCTTTCTTT | CASSENTALLGKAFF
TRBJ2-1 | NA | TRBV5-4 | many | TGTGCCAGCAGCTTGGTTACGGGAGTAAACAATGAGCAGTTCTTC | CASSLVTGVNNEQFF
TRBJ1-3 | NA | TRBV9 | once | TGTGCCAGCAGCCCCGGTGGAGCTGGAAACACCATATATTTT | CASSPGGAGNTIYF
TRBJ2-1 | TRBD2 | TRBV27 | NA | TGTGCCAGTGGAGGGGCTAGCGGGACCTACAATGAGCAGTTCTTC | CASGGASGTYNEQFF
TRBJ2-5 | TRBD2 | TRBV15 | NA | TGTGCCACCAGCAGAGCGGAGCGGGGAAAAGAGACCCAGTACTTC | CATSRAERGKETQYF
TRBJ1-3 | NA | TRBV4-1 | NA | TGCGCCAGCAGCCAAGCCGGTAGTGGAAACACCATATATTTT | CASSQAGSGNTIYF
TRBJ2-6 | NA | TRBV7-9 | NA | TGTGCCAGCAGCTTATACTCTACGACTGGGGCCAACGTCCTGACTTTC | CASSLYSTTGANVLTF
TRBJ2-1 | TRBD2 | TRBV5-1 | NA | TGCGCCAGCAGCTTAGCGGGCGGGAGTGGTAATGAGCAGTTCTTC | CASSLAGGSGNEQFF
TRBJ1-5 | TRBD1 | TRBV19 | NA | TGTGCCAGTAGTATGGGGACAGGTAGCAATCAGCCCCAGCATTTT | CASSMGTGSNQPQHF
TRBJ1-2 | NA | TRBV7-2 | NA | TGTGCCAGCAGCAAGACAGCCTATGGCTACACCTTC | CASSKTAYGYTF
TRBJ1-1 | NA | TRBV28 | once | TGTGCCAGCAGTTTTGGCACGGAGACTGAAGCTTTCTTT | CASSFGTETEAFF
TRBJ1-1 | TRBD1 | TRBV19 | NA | TGTGCCAGTAGTATAGGGGACAGAGACACTGAAGCTTTCTTT | CASSIGDRDTEAFF
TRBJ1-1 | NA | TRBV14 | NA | TGTGCCAGCAGCCAAGGTCTCGGGGCTTTCTTT | CASSQGLGAFF
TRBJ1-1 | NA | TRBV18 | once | TGTGCCAGCTCACCGGGGCAGGGCACTGAAGCTTTCTTT | CASSPGQGTEAFF
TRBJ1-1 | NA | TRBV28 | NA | TGTGCCAGCAGCGAACTTAGAGGGTACAGGGCGAACACTGAAGCTTTCTTT | CASSELRGYRANTEAFF
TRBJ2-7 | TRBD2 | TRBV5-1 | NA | TGCGCCAGCAGCTTGGAGGCTAGCGGGCCTTACGAGCAGTACTTC | CASSLEASGPYEQYF
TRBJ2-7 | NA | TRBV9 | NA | TGTGCCAGCAGCGTAGCTTTGGAGGGCGGCGAGCAGTACTTC | CASSVALEGGEQYF
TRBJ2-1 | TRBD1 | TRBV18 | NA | TGTGCCAGCTCACCACGAACCGGGACAGCTTACAATGAGCAGTTCTTC | CASSPRTGTAYNEQFF
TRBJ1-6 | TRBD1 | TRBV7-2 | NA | TGTGCCAGCAGCTTAGAAGGGACAGGGGCCGTTCCCCTCCACTTT | CASSLEGTGAVPLHF
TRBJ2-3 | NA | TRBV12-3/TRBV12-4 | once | TGTGCCAGCAGTCCTGGGGGCTCAGATACGCAGTATTTT | CASSPGGSDTQYF
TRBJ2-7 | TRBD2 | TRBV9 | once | TGTGCCAGCAGCGTAGCCGGGGGGAGCTCCTACGAGCAGTACTTC | CASSVAGGSSYEQYF
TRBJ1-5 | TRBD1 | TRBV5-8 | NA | TGTGCCAGCAGCTCTTGGGACAGGGGGCCCTATCAGCCCCAGCATTTT | CASSSWDRGPYQPQHF
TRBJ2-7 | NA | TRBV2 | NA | TGTGCCAGCAGCCATCCGGGACGGGACTTCTACGAGCAGTACTTC | CASSHPGRDFYEQYF
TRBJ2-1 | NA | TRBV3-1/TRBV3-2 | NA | TGTGCCAGCAGCCATCCGGGAAGGAGCAATGAGCAGTTCTTC | CASSHPGRSNEQFF
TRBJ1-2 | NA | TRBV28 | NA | TGTGCCAGCAGCTCTAGGGGCCTCGACGGCTACACCTTC | CASSSRGLDGYTF
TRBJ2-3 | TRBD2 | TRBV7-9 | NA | TGTGCCAGCAGCTCGCGACTAGCAGCTAGCACAGATACGCAGTATTTT | CASSSRLAASTDTQYF
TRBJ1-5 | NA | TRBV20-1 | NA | TGCAGTGCTAGTTGGCAGGGTGACAGCAATCAGCCCCAGCATTTT | CSASWQGDSNQPQHF
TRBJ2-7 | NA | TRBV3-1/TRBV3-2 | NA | TGTGCCAGCAGCCAATCTGGCGGGGAGCAGTACTTC | CASSQSGGEQYF
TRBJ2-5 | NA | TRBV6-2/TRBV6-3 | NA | TGTGCCAGCAGTTACCAGATGGGGGCCCAAGAGACCCAGTACTTC | CASSYQMGAQETQYF
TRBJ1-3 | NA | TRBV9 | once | TGTGCCAGCAGCGCCACTCCCGGCTCTGGAAACACCATATATTTT | CASSATPGSGNTIYF
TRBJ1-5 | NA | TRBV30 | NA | TGTGCCTGGGGACAGAATCAGCCCCAGCATTTT | CAWGQNQPQHF
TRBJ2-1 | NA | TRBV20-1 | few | TGCAGTGCTAGTTTCTCCCCCGGGAGCCCCGGGGAGCAGTTCTTC | CSASFSPGSPGEQFF
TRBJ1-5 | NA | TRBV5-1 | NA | TGCGCCAGCAGCTTACAGGGTTATAGCAATCAGCCCCAGCATTTT | CASSLQGYSNQPQHF
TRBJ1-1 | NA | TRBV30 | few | TGTGCCTGGAGTGTACAAGTCATGAACACTGAAGCTTTCTTT | CAWSVQVMNTEAFF
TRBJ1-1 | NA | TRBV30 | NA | TGTGCCTGGAGTGCCGACTTGAACACTGAAGCTTTCTTT | CAWSADLNTEAFF
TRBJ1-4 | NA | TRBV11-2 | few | TGTGCCAGCAGCTTAGGCACTACTAATGAAAAACTGTTTTTT | CASSLGTTNEKLFF
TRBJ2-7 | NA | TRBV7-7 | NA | TGTGCTAGCAGCTTAGCATCCAGCGCGGGCTACGAGCAGTACTTC | CASSLASSAGYEQYF
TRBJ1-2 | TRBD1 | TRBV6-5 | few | TGTGCCAGCAGTTCGAGGGGGCTGGGCGGCTACACCTTC | CASSSRGLGGYTF
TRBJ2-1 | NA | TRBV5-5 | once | TGTGCCAGCAGCTTGGGACAGGACAACAATGAGCAGTTCTTC | CASSLGQDNNEQFF
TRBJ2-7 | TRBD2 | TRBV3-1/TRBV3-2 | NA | TGTGCCAGCAGCCTCCGGGAGGGGTACGAGCAGTACTTC | CASSLREGYEQYF
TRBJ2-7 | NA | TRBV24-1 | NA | TGTGCCACCAGTGGACACCCAAGGCCCTACGAGCAGTACTTC | CATSGHPRPYEQYF
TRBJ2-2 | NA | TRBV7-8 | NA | TGTGCCAGCAGGGCCGGGGGCACCGGGGAGCTGTTTTTT | CASRAGGTGELFF
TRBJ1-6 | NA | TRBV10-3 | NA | TGTGCCATCAGTGAGAGCTTTGGGGGCCCAAATAATTCACCCCTCCACTTT | CAISESFGGPNNSPLHF